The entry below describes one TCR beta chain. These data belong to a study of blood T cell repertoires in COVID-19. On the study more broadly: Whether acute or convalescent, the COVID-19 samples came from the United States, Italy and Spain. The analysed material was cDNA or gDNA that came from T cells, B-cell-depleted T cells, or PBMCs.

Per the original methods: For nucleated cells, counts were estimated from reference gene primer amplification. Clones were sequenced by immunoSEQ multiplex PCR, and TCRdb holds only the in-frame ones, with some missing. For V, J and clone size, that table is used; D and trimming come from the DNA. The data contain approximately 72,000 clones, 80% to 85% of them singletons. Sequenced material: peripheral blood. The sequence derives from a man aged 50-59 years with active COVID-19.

The CDR3 protein is CSVERTVRGYGYTF. The CDR3 coding sequence is TGCAGCGTTGAAAGGACAGTCCGGGGCTATGGCTACACCTTC. The chain uses TRBV29-1 and TRBJ1-2, with D possibly being TRBD1 (6 bases). Trimming stripped 2 bases from V and 4 bases from J, with 14 bases between. Germline-derived CDR1 and CDR2 are SQVTM and ANQGSEA. The length of the CDR3 is 14 residues. Supplemented by reference TRBV29-1 and TRBJ1-2, the full variable domain reads SAVISQKPSRDICQRGTSLTIQCQVDSQVTMMFWYRQQPGQSLTLIATANQGSEATYESGFVIDKFPISRPNLTFSTLTVSNMSPEDSSIYLCSVERTVRGYGYTFGSGTRLTVV.